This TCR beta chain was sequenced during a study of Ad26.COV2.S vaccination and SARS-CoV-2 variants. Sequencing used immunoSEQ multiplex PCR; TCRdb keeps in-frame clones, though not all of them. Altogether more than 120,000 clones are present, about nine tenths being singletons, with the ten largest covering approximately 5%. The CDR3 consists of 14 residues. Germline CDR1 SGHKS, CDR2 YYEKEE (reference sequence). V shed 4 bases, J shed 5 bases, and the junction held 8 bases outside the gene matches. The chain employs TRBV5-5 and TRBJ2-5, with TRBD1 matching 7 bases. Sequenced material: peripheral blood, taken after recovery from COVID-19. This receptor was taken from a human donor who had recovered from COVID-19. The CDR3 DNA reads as TGTGCCAGCAGCCCGCAGACAGGGCTGGAGACCCAGTACTTC. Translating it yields CASSPQTGLETQYF.